This TCR beta chain was found in a study of cytomegalovirus exposure and HLA in healthy donors. General study findings and limits: Cytomegalovirus-associated status was assigned to fewer than 200 TCR beta chains. Usually a TCR sequence was rare, but some public TCRs were found in many donors.

Donors came from a validation cohort of 90 to 150 subjects, distinct from the first 666-subject cohort. TCRdb keeps only in-frame clones here, not all; method: immunoSEQ multiplex PCR. This table holds nearly 200,000 clones, roughly 82% found once. The V end was cut by 7 bases, the J end by 3 bases, with 15 bases between. The CDR3 loop spans 15 amino acids. Germline CDR1 MGHDK, CDR2 SYGVNS. On this clone itself: Its antigen is still unknown.

The source material was PBMCs. This TCR came from a woman aged 30 to 39 in good health and CMV-seropositive. V gene TRBV25-1 combines with J gene TRBJ2-2; D may be TRBD1 (6 bases). The CDR3 is CASIGGQGDTGELFF. The CDR3 DNA reads as TGTGCCAGCATTGGGGGCCAGGGAGACACCGGGGAGCTGTTTTTT.